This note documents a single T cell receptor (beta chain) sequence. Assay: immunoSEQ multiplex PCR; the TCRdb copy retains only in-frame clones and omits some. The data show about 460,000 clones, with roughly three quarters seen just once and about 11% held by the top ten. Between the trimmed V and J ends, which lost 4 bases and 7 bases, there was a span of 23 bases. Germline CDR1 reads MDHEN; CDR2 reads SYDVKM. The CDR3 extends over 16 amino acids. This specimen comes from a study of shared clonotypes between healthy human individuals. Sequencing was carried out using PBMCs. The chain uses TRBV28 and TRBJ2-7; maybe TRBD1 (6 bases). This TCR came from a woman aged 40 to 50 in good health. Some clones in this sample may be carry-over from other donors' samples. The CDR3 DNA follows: TGTGCCAGCAGTTCGCCCAAAACTAGAGGGGGTCGAGAGCAGTACTTC. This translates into CASSSPKTRGGREQYF.